Each of the 30 T cell receptor beta chains below was sequenced from the same sample in a study of Ad26.COV2.S vaccination and SARS-CoV-2 variants. Produced via immunoSEQ multiplex PCR; TCRdb's table is partial and in-frame only. The sample includes over 130,000 clones, roughly 89% of them seen just once. The sequences come from peripheral blood, collected after recovery from COVID-19. All receptors come from a human donor who had recovered from COVID-19.

V gene TRBV7-2 combines with J gene TRBJ1-6, with D unclear. The CDR3 runs 13 residues. V lost 3 bases to trimming and J lost 9 bases, with 9 bases between them. The germline gives CDR1 SGHTA, CDR2 FQGNSA. The CDR3 region is CASSFTEVSPLHF. Written as DNA, the CDR3 is TGTGCCAGCAGCTTTACAGAAGTTTCACCCCTCCACTTT.

As to this clone: Compared with germline, one end of the junction differs, possibly owing to a read error. The chain's CDR3 is CASSLAGADGGNYGYTF. In DNA, the CDR3 is TGTGCCAGCAGTTTAGCGGGGGCGGATGGGGGAAACTATGGCTACACCTTC. The chain joins TRBV7-9 to TRBJ1-2; tentative D call: TRBD1 (6 bases). CDR3 length equals 17 residues. The germline V gene has CDR1 SEHNR and CDR2 FQNEAQ (reference sequence).

The chain combines TRBV27 with TRBJ2-2; TRBD1 agrees at 8 bases. J lost 6 bases, V lost 6 bases, and 6 bases had no gene match. Germline-derived CDR1 and CDR2 are MNHEY and SMNVEV (reference sequence). The CDR3 runs 14 residues. CDR3 DNA sequence: TGTGCCAGCAGCTCGGACAGGGCCTCCGGGGAGCTGTTTTTT. Amino acids: CASSSDRASGELFF.

This clone was picked up a small number of times. J is TRBJ1-6 and V is TRBV5-4; 8 positions match TRBD1. The CDR3 is 14 residues long. V shed 2 bases, J shed 7 bases, and the junction held 2 bases outside the gene matches. CDR1 and CDR2 (germline): SGHNT, YYREEE (reference sequence). The CDR3 here is CASSLGQGNSPLHF. The CDR3 DNA sequence: TGTGCCAGCAGCTTAGGACAGGGAAATTCACCCCTCCACTTT.

In its sample, this clone was seen once. This sequence joins TRBV19 and TRBJ2-2, with 9 positions matching TRBD1. CDR3 length: 15 amino acids. Germline CDR1 and CDR2: LNHDA and SQIVND (reference sequence). J gave up 2 bases and V 7 bases, and 5 bases lay outside the gene matches. CDR3 sequence: CASNPGQGNTGELFF. The DNA for the CDR3 is TGTGCCAGTAACCCGGGACAGGGAAACACCGGGGAGCTGTTTTTT.

The rearrangement joins TRBV7-9 to TRBJ2-1, with D maybe TRBD1 (6 bases). Looked up from germline, CDR1 is SEHNR and CDR2 is FQNEAQ (reference sequence). The CDR3 covers 15 residues. V dropped 5 bases and J dropped 4 bases, with 15 bases sitting between them. CDR3 in amino acids: CASSQDRATYNEQFF. In DNA, the CDR3 is TGTGCCAGCAGCCAGGACAGAGCGACATACAATGAGCAGTTCTTC.

The chain employs TRBV28 and TRBJ2-4; a possible D gene is TRBD2 (5 bases). Trimming took 5 bases from V and 0 from J, leaving 11 bases between them. Germline CDR1 MDHEN, CDR2 SYDVKM. The CDR3 covers 15 residues. The CDR3 region has the DNA TGTGCCAGCAGTCCGGGGAGCCTAGCCAAAAACATTCAGTACTTC. Translated, it gives CASSPGSLAKNIQYF. Full variable domain (outside the CDR3, taken from reference TRBV28 and TRBJ2-4): DVKVTQSSRYLVKRTGEKVFLECVQDMDHENMFWYRQDPGLGLRLIYFSYDVKMKEKGDIPEGYSVSREKKERFSLILESASTNQTSMYLCASSPGSLAKNIQYFGAGTRLSVL.

The chain links TRBV27 to TRBJ1-2, with D perhaps matching TRBD1 (5 bases). Germline V gene lookup returns CDR1 MNHEY and CDR2 SMNVEV (reference sequence). Trimming shortened V by 2 bases and J by 2 bases, and 12 bases separated the two germline ends. CDR3 length: 15 amino acids. The CDR3 DNA follows: TGTGCCAGCAGTTTACGTCAGGGAGTCAACTATGGCTACACCTTC. As protein: CASSLRQGVNYGYTF.

The rearrangement joins TRBV12-3 or TRBV12-4 to TRBJ1-1; D is possibly TRBD1 (6 bases). CDR3 length: 13 amino acids. The V and J ends lost 5 bases and 6 bases respectively, with 13 bases between them. The CDR3 DNA is TGTGCCAGCAGTCCCGGTCGGGGGCCTGAAGCTTTCTTT. As protein: CASSPGRGPEAFF.

This chain uses TRBV3-1 (or the pseudogene TRBV3-2) with TRBJ1-2; 9 bases match TRBD1. The germline gives CDR1 LGHDT, CDR2 YNNKEL (reference sequence). V trimming: 2 bases; J trimming: 2 bases; junction bases outside the gene matches: 3. The CDR3 is 15 residues long. The CDR3 loop is CASSQRDRGNYGYTF. The CDR3, as DNA: TGTGCCAGCAGCCAACGAGACAGGGGGAACTATGGCTACACCTTC.

In its sample, this clone was seen once. The chain has TRBV18 and TRBJ2-3, with 11 bases identical to TRBD1. CDR1 KGHSH and CDR2 LQKENI come from the germline V gene. The CDR3 sequence is 14 residues long. The ends lost 6 bases at V and 4 bases at J; junction bases unmatched: 3. The CDR3 sequence: CASSGTGGADTQYF. The CDR3 coding sequence is TGTGCCAGCTCGGGGACAGGGGGTGCAGATACGCAGTATTTT.

This chain uses TRBV9 with TRBJ2-3; D tentatively reads TRBD1 or TRBD2 (6 bases each). V was pared by 0 bases and J by 3 bases, with 26 bases between. The CDR3 contains 20 residues. Germline assignment: CDR1 SGDLS and CDR2 YYNGEE. This CDR3 reads CASSVAPWGAPTSRTDTQYF. The CDR3 DNA reads TGTGCCAGCAGCGTAGCACCTTGGGGGGCGCCAACATCGAGGACAGATACGCAGTATTTT.

This chain connects TRBV27 to TRBJ1-2; TRBD1 matches 11 bases. The V gene end was trimmed by 2 bases and the J gene end by 4 bases; junction bases not matched to a gene: 3. CDR3 length: 15 residues. Germline V gives CDR1 MNHEY, CDR2 SMNVEV (reference sequence). DNA of the CDR3: TGTGCCAGCAGTTTAAATGGACAGGGGGCCTATGGCTACACCTTC. Translation gives CASSLNGQGAYGYTF.

This clone was seen repeatedly, ten times or more. The chain couples TRBV7-9 to TRBJ1-3; D is possibly TRBD1 (6 bases). This CDR3 spans 16 amino acids. Germline assignment: CDR1 SEHNR and CDR2 FQNEAQ (reference sequence). Trimming shortened V by 1 base and J by 4 bases, and 14 bases separated the two germline ends. The CDR3 DNA is TGTGCCAGCAGCTTAGACTCAGGGGCTTCGGGAAACACCATATATTTT. Amino acids: CASSLDSGASGNTIYF. Filled out from reference TRBV7-9 and TRBJ1-3, the complete variable domain reads DTGVSQNPRHKITKRGQNVTFRCDPISEHNRLYWYRQTLGQGPEFLTYFQNEAQLEKSRLLSDRFSAERPKGSFSTLEIQRTEQGDSAMYLCASSLDSGASGNTIYFGEGSWLTVV.

The rearrangement joins TRBV6-2 or TRBV6-3 to TRBJ2-3, with 10 bases matching TRBD2. The CDR3 spans 16 residues. The trim removed 5 bases at V and 2 bases at J, leaving 7 bases unmatched. Germline CDR1 is MNHEY and CDR2 is SVGEGT. This CDR3 reads CASSPRTSGLTDTQYF. The CDR3, as DNA: TGTGCCAGCAGTCCAAGGACTAGCGGACTCACAGATACGCAGTATTTT.

This chain connects TRBV5-1 to TRBJ2-1, with D possibly TRBD1 on 5 matching bases. CDR3 size: 12 residues. The V gene lost 6 bases and the J gene lost 4 bases, with 8 bases spanning the gap. Germline V gene data show CDR1 as SGHRS and CDR2 as YFSETQ. CDR3 in amino acids: CASMTAYNEQFF. CDR3 coding DNA: TGCGCCAGCATGACAGCATACAATGAGCAGTTCTTC.

This sequence joins TRBV7-6 and TRBJ2-7; 7 bases are shared with TRBD1. CDR3 length equals 14 residues. Per germline, CDR1 SGHVS and CDR2 FNYEAQ. V trimming: 5 bases; J trimming: 1 base; junction bases outside the gene matches: 5. The CDR3 bases are TGTGCCAGCAGCCCCAGGGACAGATCCTACGAGCAGTACTTC. It specifies CASSPRDRSYEQYF.

This clone appeared a few times. The J gene is TRBJ1-2, the V gene TRBV18; 8 nucleotides match TRBD1. This CDR3 has 14 residues. The germline V gene has CDR1 KGHSH and CDR2 LQKENI. J gave up 7 bases and V 7 bases, and 11 bases lay outside the gene matches. The chain's CDR3 is CASYRTGSISGYTF. The CDR3 coding sequence is TGTGCCAGCTATCGGACAGGGTCTATATCTGGCTACACCTTC.

The genes are TRBV27 and TRBJ2-7; D may be TRBD2 (6 bases). CDR3 length: 14 residues. V shed 6 bases and J shed 4 bases, with 16 bases lying between them. Germline V lookup: CDR1 MNHEY, CDR2 SMNVEV (reference sequence). The CDR3 sequence is CASSALQGGYEQYF. The CDR3 bases are TGTGCCAGCAGCGCACTTCAGGGAGGATACGAGCAGTACTTC.

This clone was detected only a few times. The V and J genes are TRBV19 and TRBJ2-3; TRBD1 aligns across 9 bases. Germline-derived CDR1 and CDR2 are LNHDA and SQIVND (reference sequence). This CDR3 has 15 residues. The junction had 7 bases not matched to a gene; V was cut back by 1 base and J by 8 bases. The CDR3 reads CASSIGTGVPFTQYF. CDR3 DNA: TGTGCCAGTAGTATAGGGACAGGGGTCCCCTTTACGCAGTATTTT.

V is TRBV18 and J is TRBJ1-2; D gene uncertain. Trimming removed 3 bases at V and 4 bases at J, with 15 bases between. Looked up from germline, CDR1 is KGHSH and CDR2 is LQKENI. CDR3 length equals 15 residues. DNA of the CDR3: TGTGCCAGCTCACCCGACGTCGTTAGGTCCTATGGCTACACCTTC. This translates into CASSPDVVRSYGYTF.

The chain carries TRBV5-6 and TRBJ1-2, with a tentative D call TRBD1 (5 bases). CDR3 length: 13 amino acids. The germline V gene has CDR1 SGHDT and CDR2 YYEEEE. V was clipped by 1 base and J by 7 bases, with 11 bases between them. The CDR3 here is CASSLSQAAGYTF. The CDR3 nucleotides are TGTGCCAGCAGCTTGTCACAGGCTGCTGGCTACACCTTC.

V is TRBV13 and J is TRBJ1-1; 10 bases map to TRBD1. V lost 5 bases to trimming and J lost 5 bases; unmatched junction nucleotides: 8. CDR1 is PRHDT and CDR2 is FYEKMQ in the germline V gene (reference sequence). The CDR3 has 15 residues. The CDR3 sequence is CASSQTPGQGTEAFF. The CDR3 DNA reads TGTGCCAGCAGCCAGACCCCGGGACAGGGGACTGAAGCTTTCTTT.

The rearrangement uses TRBV9 and TRBJ1-6; the match to TRBD1 covers 8 bases. This CDR3 contains 17 residues. With V trimmed by 0 bases and J by 2 bases, 4 bases remained unmatched. Germline V CDR1 and CDR2: SGDLS, YYNGEE. CDR3 nucleotides: TGTGCCAGCAGCGTAGGACAGGGGTATCCCTATAATTCACCCCTCCACTTT. Translated: CASSVGQGYPYNSPLHF.

Only one count was recorded for this clone. Other DNA sequences of this sample code for an identical CDR3. This rearrangement joins TRBV5-1 to TRBJ2-2; tentatively, D is TRBD2 (5 bases). The CDR3 covers 13 residues. Trimming stripped 0 bases from V and 6 bases from J, with 6 bases between. Germline assignment: CDR1 SGHRS and CDR2 YFSETQ. CDR3 sequence: CASSLGGAGELFF. CDR3 nucleotides: TGCGCCAGCAGCTTGGGGGGAGCCGGGGAGCTGTTTTTT.

The chain links TRBV7-9 to TRBJ2-5, with D perhaps being TRBD1 or TRBD2 (5 bases each). The CDR3 sequence is 15 residues long. The V gene's germline CDR1 is SEHNR and CDR2 FQNEAQ (reference sequence). Trimming removed 3 bases from V and 2 bases from J, with 13 bases in between. For the CDR3, the DNA is TGTGCCAGCAGCTTGGGGCCTGGGGGTCAAGAGACCCAGTACTTC. Its translation: CASSLGPGGQETQYF.

The gene calls are TRBV28 and TRBJ2-7, with 9 bases matching TRBD1. The V gene end was trimmed by 5 bases and the J gene end by 2 bases; junction bases not matched to a gene: 16. The CDR3 has 18 residues. Per germline, CDR1 MDHEN and CDR2 SYDVKM. In nucleotides, the CDR3 is TGTGCCAGCAGTCCCACCTCCTTGGGGACAGGGTTGCCCTACGAGCAGTACTTC. Its translation is CASSPTSLGTGLPYEQYF.

The chain has TRBV24-1 and TRBJ2-3, with 10 bases identical to TRBD1. This CDR3 has 16 amino acids. With V trimmed by 9 bases and J by 2 bases, 10 bases remained unmatched. In germline, CDR1 is KGHDR, CDR2 SFDVKD. The CDR3 DNA reads TGTGCCACCTCAAAGGCCGGGACAGGGGTCACAGATACGCAGTATTTT. This codes for CATSKAGTGVTDTQYF.

This chain joins TRBV4-3 and TRBJ1-5; 9 nucleotides line up with TRBD1. This CDR3 has 17 residues. The trim removed 0 bases at V and 7 bases at J, leaving 10 bases unmatched. CDR1 and CDR2 from the germline V gene are LGHNA and YSLEER. CDR3 in DNA: TGCGCCAGCAGCCAAGAATGGGACAGGGTGAGGCGGCAGCCCCAGCATTTT. Its protein product is CASSQEWDRVRRQPQHF.

The rearrangement joins TRBV28 to TRBJ1-1; D is unclear. This CDR3 is built from 12 residues. The V gene lost 6 bases and the J gene lost 3 bases, with 8 bases spanning the gap. The germline gives CDR1 MDHEN, CDR2 SYDVKM. The CDR3 protein is CASSPRYTEAFF. The CDR3 coding sequence is TGTGCCAGCAGCCCTAGGTACACTGAAGCTTTCTTT. The entire variable domain, with the rest obtained from reference TRBV28 and TRBJ1-1, is as follows: DVKVTQSSRYLVKRTGEKVFLECVQDMDHENMFWYRQDPGLGLRLIYFSYDVKMKEKGDIPEGYSVSREKKERFSLILESASTNQTSMYLCASSPRYTEAFFGQGTRLTVV.